The 6 T cell receptor beta chains in this list originate from one sample, sequenced in a study of OX40 agonist ivuxolimab in advanced cancers. Repertoires were generated with immunoSEQ multiplex PCR, while TCRdb's copy carries only in-frame clones and drops some. In the table there are around 66,000 clones, 80% to 85% of which are singletons. Sequences were derived from CD4+ or CD8+ T cells sorted from blood, sampled in a trial of the OX40 agonist ivuxolimab. The receptors come from an adult with an advanced solid tumor such as melanoma, head and neck, liver or kidney cancer.

The CDR3 coding sequence is TGTGCCAGCAGCTTGGATTACAGGGGGTTGGATGAAGCTTTCTTT. It is translated as CASSLDYRGLDEAFF. This rearrangement joins TRBV4-2 to TRBJ1-1; 8 bases map to TRBD1. Per germline, CDR1 LGHNA and CDR2 YNFKEQ. CDR3 length equals 15 residues. V lost 5 bases to trimming and J lost 7 bases; unmatched junction nucleotides: 12.

The rearrangement joins TRBV5-8 to TRBJ1-1, with no clear D. The CDR3 covers 15 residues. Germline V gene sequence: CDR1 SGHTS, CDR2 YDEGEE. Trimming left V 0 bases short and J 1 base short, with 10 bases between. CDR3 DNA sequence: TGTGCCAGCAGCTTGGGATTAACAGAGAACACTGAAGCTTTCTTT. Amino acids: CASSLGLTENTEAFF. Complete variable domain (other parts from reference TRBV5-8 and TRBJ1-1): EAGVTQSPTHLIKTRGQQATLRCSPISGHTSVYWYQQALGLGLQFLLWYDEGEERNRGNFPPRFSGRQFPNYSSELNVNALELEDSALYLCASSLGLTENTEAFFGQGTRLTVV.

This chain uses TRBV10-3 with TRBJ1-1; 9 nucleotides match TRBD1. CDR1 and CDR2 from the germline V gene are ENHRY and SYGVKD. The CDR3 extends over 15 amino acids. With V trimmed by 3 bases and J by 5 bases, 7 bases remained unmatched. In DNA form, the CDR3 reads TGTGCCATCAGTGAAATAAACAGGGGGCTAACTGAAGCTTTCTTT. Its translation: CAISEINRGLTEAFF.

This chain's CDR3 is CASSSTGSSYEQYF. The CDR3 DNA follows: TGTGCCAGCAGTTCAACAGGGAGCTCCTACGAGCAGTACTTC. V usage is TRBV28 and J usage is TRBJ2-7, with D possibly matching TRBD1 (6 bases). Trimming shortened V by 4 bases and J by 0 bases, and 10 bases separated the two germline ends. Germline values: CDR1 MDHEN, CDR2 SYDVKM. This CDR3 is 14 amino acids long.

This chain links TRBV19 with TRBJ2-3; D is uncertain. CDR3 length: 15 amino acids. The V end lost 8 bases, the J end lost 2 bases, and 17 bases lay between the germline ends. Per the germline V gene, CDR1 is LNHDA and CDR2 is SQIVND (reference sequence). CDR3 region: CASRPGALVTDTQYF. The CDR3 DNA reads TGTGCCAGTCGACCTGGAGCCCTAGTCACAGATACGCAGTATTTT.

This CDR3 is CGSRGAVNEQYF. The DNA for the CDR3 is TGTGGCTCTCGGGGGGCGGTCAACGAGCAGTACTTC. This rearrangement joins TRBV28 to TRBJ2-7; possible D gene TRBD2, 7 bases. Germline V gene sequence: CDR1 MDHEN, CDR2 SYDVKM. CDR3 length equals 12 residues.